These 27 T cell receptor beta chains originate from one sample sequenced in a study of T cells in localized non-small cell lung cancer. Here immunoSEQ multiplex PCR was the method, and the copy in TCRdb shows in-frame clones only, minus some. This repertoire shows 2,000 to 2,500 clones, approximately 33% found once; its top ten account for approximately 12%. This specimen consisted of normal lung tissue next to the tumor, obtained before any cancer treatment. The receptors were gathered from a male donor aged 60 or over with stage I squamous cell lung carcinoma.

This chain connects TRBV6-8 to TRBJ2-1, with 7 bases matching TRBD2. Trimming took 0 bases from V and 6 from J; bases not matched to a gene: 8. Germline CDR1 reads MNHGY; CDR2 reads SAAAGT. There are 16 residues in the CDR3. DNA for the CDR3: TGTGCCAGCAGTTACTCGATGGTAGCGGGTGGCAATGAGCAGTTCTTC. Protein sequence: CASSYSMVAGGNEQFF.

This clone is judged medium-sized. J is TRBJ1-1 and V is TRBV11-3; D is possibly TRBD1 (5 bases). CDR3 size: 15 residues. The germline gives CDR1 SGHNT, CDR2 YENEEA. Trimming removed 1 base at V and 2 bases at J, with 11 bases between. CDR3 nucleotide sequence: TGTGCCAGCAGCTTAGTGAGCAGGGCAAACACTGAAGCTTTCTTT. It specifies CASSLVSRANTEAFF. The full variable domain, in which reference TRBV11-3 and TRBJ1-1 provide the parts outside the CDR3, is EAGVVQSPRYKIIEKKQPVAFWCNPISGHNTLYWYLQNLGQGPELLIRYENEEAVDDSQLPKDRFSAERLKGVDSTLKIQPAELGDSAVYLCASSLVSRANTEAFFGQGTRLTVV.

This clone was seen a few times. The V call is TRBV30, the J call TRBJ2-1; D is uncertain. Trimming cost V 1 base and J 2 bases, with 12 bases left between them. The germline V gene has CDR1 GTSNPN and CDR2 SVGIG (reference sequence). The CDR3 totals 15 residues. CDR3 nucleotides: TGTGCCTGGAGTGACTATATTAGCCCCTACAATGAGCAGTTCTTC. This encodes CAWSDYISPYNEQFF.

This chain joins TRBV18 and TRBJ2-7; 7 nucleotides agree with TRBD1. J gave up 5 bases and V 2 bases, and 9 bases lay outside the gene matches. CDR1 KGHSH and CDR2 LQKENI come from the germline V gene. The CDR3 contains 15 residues. This CDR3 is CASSPSLVGGHEQYF. CDR3 sequence (DNA): TGTGCCAGCTCACCAAGCTTGGTAGGGGGCCACGAGCAGTACTTC.

The chain carries TRBV19 and TRBJ1-1; D possibly corresponds to TRBD1 (5 bases). The length of the CDR3 is 14 residues. Looked up from germline, CDR1 is LNHDA and CDR2 is SQIVND (reference sequence). Trimming stripped 3 bases from V and 6 bases from J, with 14 bases between. CDR3 in DNA: TGTGCCAGTAGTATCGGCAGGGTAGGGGCTGAAGCTTTCTTT. Its translation is CASSIGRVGAEAFF. The whole variable domain, remainder taken from reference TRBV19 and TRBJ1-1, is DGGITQSPKYLFRKEGQNVTLSCEQNLNHDAMYWYRQDPGQGLRLIYYSQIVNDFQKGDIAEGYSVSREKKESFPLTVTSAQKNPTAFYLCASSIGRVGAEAFFGQGTRLTVV.

Only one count was recorded for this clone. The gene calls are TRBV28 and TRBJ2-5; TRBD2 agrees at 12 bases. Germline V gene lookup returns CDR1 MDHEN and CDR2 SYDVKM. This CDR3 has 15 amino acids. V trimming: 6 bases; J trimming: 4 bases; junction bases outside the gene matches: 6. The CDR3 spells CASRPSGRARETQYF. The DNA for the CDR3 is TGTGCCAGCAGGCCTAGCGGGAGGGCCCGAGAGACCCAGTACTTC. Supplemented by reference TRBV28 and TRBJ2-5, the full variable domain reads DVKVTQSSRYLVKRTGEKVFLECVQDMDHENMFWYRQDPGLGLRLIYFSYDVKMKEKGDIPEGYSVSREKKERFSLILESASTNQTSMYLCASRPSGRARETQYFGPGTRLLVL.

This clone was seen only a few times. The chain links TRBV6-8 to TRBJ2-1; D is tentatively TRBD1 or TRBD2 (5 bases each). Deletions cut 5 bases from V and 4 bases from J, with 9 bases between. There are 13 residues in the CDR3. The germline CDR1 and CDR2 sequences are MNHGY and SAAAGT. The CDR3 DNA reads as TGTGCCAGCAGTCTAGGGGAGTACAATGAGCAGTTCTTC. Translated, it gives CASSLGEYNEQFF.

The table lists this clone with a few counts. The J gene is TRBJ2-2, the V gene TRBV28, with unresolved D. The V and J ends lost 3 bases and 2 bases respectively, with 7 bases between them. CDR1 MDHEN and CDR2 SYDVKM come from the germline V gene. CDR3 length: 14 amino acids. The CDR3 sequence is CASSFNINTGELFF. In DNA, the CDR3 is TGTGCCAGCAGTTTCAACATTAACACCGGGGAGCTGTTTTTT.

This clone was counted once. V is TRBV29-1 and J is TRBJ1-3; D not certain. CDR1 is SQVTM, CDR2 ANQGSEA, per germline. This CDR3 has 15 amino acids. V lost 7 bases, J lost 0 bases, and 16 bases lay in between. The CDR3 DNA reads TGCAGCGCTCTGACCCTGGTGGGCTCTGGAAACACCATATATTTT. Protein: CSALTLVGSGNTIYF.

This clone was seen only a few times. The genes are TRBV19 and TRBJ2-5; D possibly matches TRBD1 or TRBD2 (5 bases each). The CDR3 runs to 18 residues. Germline loops: CDR1 LNHDA, CDR2 SQIVND (reference sequence). The V end lost 5 bases, the J end lost 4 bases, and 26 bases lay between the germline ends. For the CDR3, the DNA is TGTGCCAGTAGTGACAGAGCCTTTCCCGGGACGACGGGAGAGACCCAGTACTTC. Translated: CASSDRAFPGTTGETQYF. Complete variable domain (other parts from reference TRBV19 and TRBJ2-5): DGGITQSPKYLFRKEGQNVTLSCEQNLNHDAMYWYRQDPGQGLRLIYYSQIVNDFQKGDIAEGYSVSREKKESFPLTVTSAQKNPTAFYLCASSDRAFPGTTGETQYFGPGTRLLVL.

The gene calls are TRBV19 and TRBJ2-1; TRBD2 is a possible D gene (5 bases). CDR3 length: 11 amino acids. Deletions cut 9 bases from V and 8 bases from J, with 11 bases between. CDR1 is LNHDA, CDR2 SQIVND, per germline (reference sequence). The CDR3 sequence is CASGVEDEQFF. DNA for the CDR3: TGTGCCAGCGGGGTGGAGGATGAGCAGTTCTTC.

V gene TRBV18 combines with J gene TRBJ2-7; 11 nucleotides align to TRBD2. The CDR3 spans 16 residues. The germline gives CDR1 KGHSH, CDR2 LQKENI. The trim removed 6 bases at V and 0 bases at J, leaving 7 bases unmatched. CDR3 sequence (DNA): TGTGCCAGCTCGCCCGGACTAGCGGGTTCCTCCTACGAGCAGTACTTC. Protein: CASSPGLAGSSYEQYF.

CDR3 sequence reads: CAWSRGAGPTDTQYF. CDR3 sequence (DNA): TGTGCCTGGAGTCGAGGAGCGGGGCCCACAGATACGCAGTATTTT. V and J are TRBV30 and TRBJ2-3; TRBD2 aligns across 7 bases. The germline V gene encodes CDR1 GTSNPN and CDR2 SVGIG (reference sequence). The CDR3 spans 15 residues. J lost 2 bases, V lost 2 bases, and 7 bases had no gene match.

The chain has TRBV19 and TRBJ1-5; tentatively, D is TRBD1 (5 bases). Trimming removed 3 bases at V and 9 bases at J, with 6 bases between. The CDR3 totals 11 residues. CDR1 and CDR2 (germline): LNHDA, SQIVND (reference sequence). The CDR3 protein is CASSITGPQHF. In DNA form, the CDR3 reads TGTGCCAGTAGTATTACAGGGCCCCAGCATTTT.

V gene TRBV29-1 combines with J gene TRBJ2-1, with no clear D. Trimming took 5 bases from V and 5 from J, leaving 10 bases between them. The CDR3 is 12 amino acids. Germline CDR1 and CDR2: SQVTM and ANQGSEA. CDR3 coding DNA: TGCAGCGTTAGCCCCCCGGACAATGAGCAGTTCTTC. Translation: CSVSPPDNEQFF.

The CDR3 reads CATNSGGWDEQYF. CDR3 coding DNA: TGTGCCACCAATTCAGGGGGCTGGGACGAGCAGTACTTC. The chain combines TRBV28 with TRBJ2-7, with 8 positions matching TRBD1. J was trimmed by 5 bases and V by 10 bases; bases with no gene match: 10. The CDR3 is 13 residues long. Looked up from germline, CDR1 is MDHEN and CDR2 is SYDVKM.

Judged by abundance, this clone is medium-sized. V is TRBV6-8 and J is TRBJ2-1, with TRBD2 identical over 13 bases. The CDR3 is 14 residues long. V lost 5 bases, J lost 8 bases, and 3 bases stayed unmatched. In germline, CDR1 is MNHGY, CDR2 SAAAGT. In DNA, the CDR3 is TGTGCCAGCAGTGTTACTAGCGGGAGGGATGAGCAGTTCTTC. This sequence encodes CASSVTSGRDEQFF.

V gene TRBV6-8 combines with J gene TRBJ1-1, with D possibly matching TRBD1 (5 bases). Germline CDR1 is MNHGY and CDR2 is SAAAGT. The CDR3 is made up of 14 amino acids. Trimming removed 0 bases from V and 4 bases from J, with 9 bases in between. The CDR3 protein is CASSYSGEVTEAFF. CDR3 in DNA: TGTGCCAGCAGTTACTCGGGGGAGGTCACTGAAGCTTTCTTT.

With regard to this clone: The sample holds other DNA sequences that translate to the same CDR3. The gene calls are TRBV14 and TRBJ2-3; 7 nucleotides agree with TRBD1. The germline V gene has CDR1 SGHDN and CDR2 FVKESK. J gave up 2 bases and V 4 bases, and 3 bases lay outside the gene matches. The CDR3 totals 14 residues. The CDR3 reads CASSPTGTTDTQYF. In DNA form, the CDR3 reads TGTGCCAGCAGCCCGACAGGGACCACAGATACGCAGTATTTT.

This chain uses TRBV11-3 with TRBJ2-7; TRBD2 aligns across 11 bases. The V gene's germline CDR1 is SGHNT and CDR2 YENEEA. This CDR3 comprises 16 residues. The ends lost 3 bases at V and 0 bases at J; junction bases unmatched: 4. CDR3 nucleotides: TGTGCCAGCAGCTTGAGGGGACTAGCGGACTCCTACGAGCAGTACTTC. It codes for CASSLRGLADSYEQYF.

This rearrangement joins TRBV28 to TRBJ2-2; TRBD2 agrees at 9 bases. Germline V gene data show CDR1 as MDHEN and CDR2 as SYDVKM. The CDR3 runs to 17 residues. V shed 5 bases and J 6 bases; nucleotides not matched to a gene: 13. CDR3: CASSHNVIAGVAGELFF. The DNA of the CDR3 is TGTGCCAGCAGTCATAACGTCATAGCGGGAGTAGCCGGGGAGCTGTTTTTT.

The gene calls are TRBV19 and TRBJ1-3; tentatively, D is TRBD1 (5 bases). Deletions cut 4 bases from V and 0 bases from J, with 13 bases between. CDR3 length equals 16 residues. Per germline, CDR1 LNHDA and CDR2 SQIVND (reference sequence). CDR3 bases: TGTGCCAGTAGTAAGACAGCGAGACACTCTGGAAACACCATATATTTT. Its protein product is CASSKTARHSGNTIYF.

The chain is built from TRBV30 and TRBJ2-3; 10 nucleotides match TRBD2. This CDR3 is 15 amino acids long. In germline, CDR1 is GTSNPN, CDR2 SVGIG (reference sequence). The V and J ends lost 5 bases and 4 bases, in that order; junction bases with no gene match: 9. CDR3 amino acids: CAWSRGLAGADTQYF. CDR3 nucleotides: TGTGCCTGGTCCCGGGGTCTAGCGGGAGCAGATACGCAGTATTTT.

This rearrangement joins TRBV14 to TRBJ2-7; TRBD1 aligns across 9 bases. The CDR3 totals 15 residues. CDR1 is SGHDN, CDR2 FVKESK, per germline. After removal of 4 bases from V and 0 bases from J, the junction contained 4 bases not matched to a gene. CDR3 amino acids: CASSRRQGGSYEQYF. The CDR3, as DNA: TGTGCCAGCAGCCGCCGACAGGGGGGCTCCTACGAGCAGTACTTC.

V is TRBV14 and J is TRBJ1-1; D remains unclear. This CDR3 has 13 amino acids. V lost 4 bases, J lost 1 base, and 7 bases lay in between. Germline V gene data show CDR1 as SGHDN and CDR2 as FVKESK. For the CDR3, the DNA is TGTGCCAGCAGCCCGCGGGGGAACACTGAAGCTTTCTTT. This sequence encodes CASSPRGNTEAFF. Full variable domain (missing parts from reference TRBV14 and TRBJ1-1): EAGVTQFPSHSVIEKGQTVTLRCDPISGHDNLYWYRRVMGKEIKFLLHFVKESKQDESGMPNNRFLAERTGGTYSTLKVQPAELEDSGVYFCASSPRGNTEAFFGQGTRLTVV.

The genes are TRBV19 and TRBJ2-7; 9 positions agree with TRBD1. CDR3 length equals 15 residues. CDR1 is LNHDA, CDR2 SQIVND, per germline (reference sequence). V lost 7 bases, J lost 0 bases, and 7 bases stayed unmatched. CDR3 nucleotide sequence: TGTGCCAGTACCGCGGGACAGGGCCCCTCCTACGAGCAGTACTTC. Translated, it gives CASTAGQGPSYEQYF. Combining the CDR3 with reference TRBV19 and TRBJ2-7 gives the whole variable domain DGGITQSPKYLFRKEGQNVTLSCEQNLNHDAMYWYRQDPGQGLRLIYYSQIVNDFQKGDIAEGYSVSREKKESFPLTVTSAQKNPTAFYLCASTAGQGPSYEQYFGPGTRLTVT.

The rearrangement links TRBV14 to TRBJ2-1; D might be TRBD1 or TRBD2, each matching 7 bases. Trimming took 5 bases from V and 11 from J, leaving 22 bases between them. The germline CDR1 and CDR2 sequences are SGHDN and FVKESK. CDR3 size: 15 residues. Here the CDR3 reads CASSLQKRDSRKQFF. CDR3 bases: TGTGCCAGCAGCTTACAGAAGCGGGACAGCCGTAAGCAGTTCTTC.